The following is a T cell receptor (beta chain) sequence with its context. Its matching antigen is unknown. The sample is drawn from a study of shared clonotypes between healthy human individuals. General study findings and limits: Compared with clonotypes that all four donors shared, non-shared clonotypes had lower generation probabilities.

Both subsets, CD45RA+ naive and CD45RA-negative memory, were split from the CD4+ cells. Sequencing used immunoSEQ multiplex PCR; TCRdb keeps in-frame clones, though not all of them. The sample holds roughly 640,000 clones, 74% seen once. The CDR3 has 16 amino acids. Germline V gives CDR1 MRHNA, CDR2 SNTAGT. The V and J ends lost 8 bases and 5 bases, in that order; junction bases with no gene match: 8. The sequence derives from a woman aged 25 to 39 in good health. This chain joins TRBV6-4 and TRBJ2-2; TRBD2 matches 13 bases. Source material: memory CD4+ T cells sorted from blood. The sample's subset: CD45RA-negative fraction. CDR3 DNA sequence: TGTGCCAGCTCCTCGGGACTAGCGGGACGGACCGGGGAGCTGTTTTTT. Translating gives CASSSGLAGRTGELFF.